The present T cell receptor beta chain was sequenced within a study of T cells in Graves' hyperthyroidism and ophthalmopathy (dated by TCRdb to the late 2010s). Background for the entire study: Peripheral blood samples were taken at initial diagnosis, before any treatment was given. The approximately 100 discovery patients were divided at random into training and test sets in a 7:3 ratio. Following sampling, methimazole starting at 30 mg daily was given to hyperthyroidism patients, and high-dose intravenous methylprednisolone was given to ophthalmopathy patients. The study also compared thyroid tissue and blood T-cell repertoires from a handful of Graves' hyperthyroidism patients. According to the paper, TCR Vbeta CDR3 sequencing was carried out on 135 peripheral blood samples, which came from around 43 ophthalmopathy, about 75 hyperthyroidism and some 17 progressor patients. A discovery cohort of about a hundred patients, 43 with Graves' ophthalmopathy and about 58 with stable Graves' hyperthyroidism, was used to find distinguishing TCR V-J signatures. Prospective prediction of ophthalmopathy was tested in an independent validation cohort consisting of 18 to 20 hyperthyroidism patients and approximately 16 patients who later progressed to ophthalmopathy.

Ophthalmopathy patients had moderately to severely active disease, Clinical Activity Score of at least 3, NOSPECS grade of at least 4, and duration under 3 months. Any patient with an uncontrolled infection, another autoimmune disease, pregnancy or lactation was excluded. Diagnoses were established on the basis of clinical symptoms, serum thyroxine and TRAb, thyroid ultrasound, and orbital computed tomography. PBMCs were separated from roughly 9.3 ml of fresh peripheral blood using Ficoll-Paque density gradient centrifugation. Total RNA was extracted using Trizol reagent, and RNA quality was assessed on an Agilent 2100 Bioanalyzer. Based on its abundance in the sample, this clonotype is medium-sized (0.01 to 0.1%). There is no known antigen for this receptor. It has no much larger one-base neighbor in the sample; base qualities were not kept. What the study reported, not specific to this receptor: In validation, progression to ophthalmopathy was predicted by the model with 70.59% sensitivity and approximately 78% specificity, a median of 6.5 months before onset. In cross-validation, a model built on a 13 V-J signature told ophthalmopathy apart from stable hyperthyroidism with 85% to 90% sensitivity and roughly 83% specificity, and in testing the same model reached 80%/75%. Most expanded thyroid clonotypes (frequency above 0.001) were also detected in blood, suggesting blood repertoires may reflect thyroid immune responses. Sample size was not statistically predetermined, and blinding of investigators to group allocation was not performed.

TCR beta CDR3 regions were amplified from RNA transcripts. The first round of RT-PCR for the TCR CDR3 was performed with the HTBI primer set and the Qiagen OneStep RT-PCR kit. A second multiplex PCR round built the libraries, followed by size selection and purification. Libraries were sequenced paired-end with 100 bp reads on an Illumina HiSeq2000. From the authors' description of their analysis: SOAPnuke was used to process the raw data, with reads discarded if the reads contained adapters or uncalled bases, had a mean Phred below 15, or lacked an exact constant-primer or identifier match. COPE v1.2.5 was used to merge high-quality paired reads, and clonotypes were defined as unique nucleotide sequences. MiTCR v1.1 was used to align clonotypes to the IMGT TRBV, TRBD and TRBJ reference segments. Only V-J combinations with frequency above 0.0001, covering about 99% of repertoires, were analysed. A TCS score was defined as the ratio of F50 (clonal expansion) to E x V (chaos), with BLOSUM62-based TCRdist applied between CDR3 peptides within each V-J. Welch's t-statistics and random forest reduced around 550 V-J features to roughly 13, which were used in a naive Bayes classifier (R e1071). TCRdb ran its own pipeline on the public reads, namely fastp trimming at Q25 and MiXCR clone calling, and kept in-frame beta chains. Each entry is one CDR3 protein sequence, shown with its most common DNA and genes. TCRdb assigned the V and J calls; the authors' analysis was not used. The sample table records about 260,000 distinct CDR3 sequences; around 17% of these occur just once. The biggest ten clones account for under 35% of the sample.

The sample comprised blood. The clonotype was recovered from a woman between 18 and 29 years old with Graves' ophthalmopathy.

The encoded CDR3 is CASSFHRSDQPQHF. The DNA sequence follows: TGTGCCAGCAGTTTTCACAGGTCCGATCAGCCCCAGCATTTT. Here the chain combines TRBV28 and TRBJ1-5; the D gene is perhaps TRBD1, on 5 matching bases. The germline V gene supplies CDR1 MDHEN and CDR2 SYDVKM. V is shortened by 3 bases, J by 5 bases, and the region joining them spans 11 bases. The CDR3 starts with the cysteine, ends with the phenylalanine, and has 14 residues. Only the CDR3 DNA is retained, 42 bases long and in frame from the first base.